This passage covers 25 T cell receptor beta chains from one sample sequenced in a study of response to subunit inactivated influenza vaccine. TCRdb called the RT-PCR reads again in MiXCR, with one record for every CDR3 protein. The sample contains 650,000 to 700,000 distinct CDR3 sequences, less than 20% of which appear only once. The sample consisted of PBMCs from blood, taken 11 to 12 days after vaccination. Every receptor here comes from a man in his forties or fifties who received an inactivated influenza vaccine.

The table lists this clonotype with many counts. The chain uses TRBV3-1 and TRBJ2-1; the match to TRBD2 covers 14 bases. Germline CDR1 is LGHDT and CDR2 is YNNKEL (reference sequence). The CDR3 has 15 residues. V shed 4 bases and J 8 bases; nucleotides not matched to a gene: 4. The CDR3: CASSPGLAGAYEQFF. The CDR3 bases are TGTGCCAGCAGCCCGGGACTAGCGGGAGCCTATGAGCAGTTCTTC.

This clonotype has a count of ten or more. This sequence joins TRBV20-1 and TRBJ2-4, with D hard to call. Germline assignment: CDR1 DFQATT and CDR2 SNEGSKA (reference sequence). The V and J ends lost 3 bases and 6 bases respectively, with 12 bases between them. The length of the CDR3 is 13 residues. The CDR3 spells CSASRDERNIQYF. The DNA of the CDR3 is TGCAGTGCTAGTCGCGACGAGCGAAACATTCAGTACTTC.

The chain employs TRBV4-3 and TRBJ2-5; either TRBD1 or TRBD2 may supply D (5 bases each). The CDR3 is 16 residues long. Germline lookup yields CDR1 LGHNA and CDR2 YSLEER. V shed 0 bases and J shed 3 bases, with 14 bases lying between them. The CDR3 region has the DNA TGCGCCAGCAGCCAAGAGCTTCGGGACGGTGAAGAGACCCAGTACTTC. Its translation is CASSQELRDGEETQYF.

This clonotype was seen ten or more times. This chain joins TRBV7-2 and TRBJ2-5; D remains ambiguous. Germline V lookup: CDR1 SGHTA, CDR2 FQGNSA. This CDR3 has 15 residues. With 1 base removed from V and 4 bases from J, the gap between germline ends came to 13 bases. CDR3: CASSLGQIKGETQYF. The CDR3 DNA follows: TGTGCCAGCAGCTTAGGCCAAATCAAAGGAGAGACCCAGTACTTC.

J is TRBJ2-1 and V is TRBV25-1; weak D call: TRBD2 (6 bases). The germline V and J ends were trimmed by 7 bases and 13 bases, with 17 bases remaining between them. CDR1 is MGHDK, CDR2 SYGVNS, per germline. The CDR3 runs 12 residues. CDR3 DNA: TGTGCCAGCATTAGCGGACATAGTGCCCAGTTCTTC. Protein sequence: CASISGHSAQFF.

In its sample, this clonotype was seen a few times. The chain has TRBV29-1 and TRBJ1-3; perhaps TRBD1 as D (5 bases). The CDR3 runs 14 residues. The V and J ends lost 2 bases and 2 bases respectively, with 10 bases between them. Germline V gene lookup returns CDR1 SQVTM and CDR2 ANQGSEA. The CDR3 is CSVETGRPGNTIYF. CDR3 nucleotides: TGCAGCGTTGAAACAGGCCGCCCTGGAAACACCATATATTTT. The full variable domain, with the rest looked up from reference TRBV29-1 and TRBJ1-3, is SAVISQKPSRDICQRGTSLTIQCQVDSQVTMMFWYRQQPGQSLTLIATANQGSEATYESGFVIDKFPISRPNLTFSTLTVSNMSPEDSSIYLCSVETGRPGNTIYFGEGSWLTVV.

The rearrangement uses TRBV11-2 and TRBJ2-3; possible D gene TRBD2, 5 bases. The CDR3 consists of 18 residues. The germline V and J ends were trimmed by 6 bases and 0 bases, with 22 bases remaining between them. The germline gives CDR1 SGHAT, CDR2 FQNNGV. The CDR3 region is CASRVQAPSRASTDTQYF. In DNA, the CDR3 is TGTGCCAGCAGAGTTCAGGCTCCTAGCAGAGCTAGCACAGATACGCAGTATTTT.

This clonotype has ten or more counts. This chain connects TRBV20-1 to TRBJ2-3; D is ambiguous. CDR3 length: 10 amino acids. Germline assignment: CDR1 DFQATT and CDR2 SNEGSKA (reference sequence). V dropped 5 bases and J dropped 11 bases, with 11 bases sitting between them. DNA of the CDR3: TGCAGTGCTCCATTGGGGATGCAGTATTTT. It translates to CSAPLGMQYF.

The CDR3 is CASGWVNTEAFF. The CDR3 nucleotides are TGTGCCAGCGGGTGGGTGAACACTGAAGCTTTCTTT. This sequence joins TRBV27 and TRBJ1-1; no reliable D call. The V end was cut by 8 bases, the J end by 0 bases, with 7 bases between. Per the germline V gene, CDR1 is MNHEY and CDR2 is SMNVEV (reference sequence). The CDR3 totals 12 residues.

This clonotype has a count of ten or more. Compared with germline, one end of the junction differs, possibly owing to a read error. CDR3 in amino acids: CSVEGREGYDEQFF. CDR3 DNA: TGCAGCGTTGAAGGGCGGGAGGGCTACGATGAGCAGTTCTTC. This sequence joins TRBV29-1 and TRBJ2-1, with 9 nucleotides matching TRBD2. Germline loops: CDR1 SQVTM, CDR2 ANQGSEA. This CDR3 is built from 14 residues.

The chain is built from TRBV29-1 and TRBJ2-2, with D perhaps TRBD2 (7 bases). V lost 6 bases, J lost 4 bases, and 18 bases lay in between. The CDR3 length is 15 residues. Germline-derived CDR1 and CDR2 are SQVTM and ANQGSEA. The CDR3 protein is CSVGPRGAGTGELFF. CDR3 nucleotides: TGCAGCGTCGGACCTCGGGGGGCCGGCACCGGGGAGCTGTTTTTT.

This clonotype was counted a few times. The genes are TRBV7-9 and TRBJ2-5; D unclear. Per germline, CDR1 SEHNR and CDR2 FQNEAQ (reference sequence). The CDR3 loop spans 14 amino acids. Trimming took off 0 bases at V and 5 bases at J, with 10 bases between the two ends. CDR3 DNA: TGTGCCAGCAGCTTAGCGGAACTGGTGGAGACCCAGTACTTC. Protein product: CASSLAELVETQYF.

This clonotype occurred many times. The rearrangement links TRBV6-1 to TRBJ2-7, with D possibly TRBD1 on 6 matching bases. The germline V gene has CDR1 MNHNS and CDR2 SASEGT. With 6 bases removed from V and 0 bases from J, the gap between germline ends came to 12 bases. The length of the CDR3 is 14 residues. CDR3 loop: CASSPGVASYEQYF. The CDR3 DNA reads TGTGCCAGCAGCCCAGGGGTGGCCTCCTACGAGCAGTACTTC.

The table lists this clonotype with a few counts. The gene calls are TRBV20-1 and TRBJ1-1, with 10 positions matching TRBD1. CDR1 DFQATT and CDR2 SNEGSKA come from the germline V gene (reference sequence). The V segment lost 2 bases and the J segment 4 bases; nucleotides outside the gene matches: 7. The CDR3 extends over 15 amino acids. CDR3 DNA: TGCAGTGCTAGAAAAGGACAGGGGGTATCCACTGAAGCTTTCTTT. Residues: CSARKGQGVSTEAFF.

There are many counts of this clonotype. The genes are TRBV24-1 and TRBJ2-1, with 7 bases lining up with TRBD1. CDR3 length equals 14 residues. With V trimmed by 7 bases and J by 3 bases, 5 bases remained unmatched. Germline V lookup: CDR1 KGHDR, CDR2 SFDVKD. The CDR3 DNA reads TGTGCCACCAGCCCGGGACAGAGCTACAATGAGCAGTTCTTC. Residues: CATSPGQSYNEQFF.

This sequence joins TRBV20-1 and TRBJ2-1, with TRBD2 matching over 9 bases. Germline assignment: CDR1 DFQATT and CDR2 SNEGSKA (reference sequence). With V trimmed by 4 bases and J by 0 bases, 10 bases remained unmatched. The CDR3 length is 17 residues. This chain's CDR3 is CSAIGGRGKSSYNEQFF. In DNA form, the CDR3 reads TGCAGTGCTATCGGCGGGAGGGGGAAAAGCTCCTACAATGAGCAGTTCTTC.

There are many counts of this clonotype. This chain joins TRBV18 and TRBJ2-7, with D possibly TRBD1 on 6 matching bases. The CDR3 consists of 14 residues. Trimming took 3 bases from V and 2 from J, leaving 11 bases between them. The V gene's germline CDR1 is KGHSH and CDR2 LQKENI. Here the CDR3 DNA reads TGTGCCAGCTCACCTACAGGGTACACCTACGAGCAGTACTTC. This translates into CASSPTGYTYEQYF.

This clonotype appeared a few times. The chain employs TRBV28 and TRBJ2-7, with D possibly matching TRBD1 (6 bases). Germline V gives CDR1 MDHEN, CDR2 SYDVKM. The V and J ends lost 1 base and 3 bases respectively, with 10 bases between them. The CDR3 loop spans 14 amino acids. In DNA, the CDR3 is TGTGCCAGCAGTTTATACGGACAGCGCTACGAGCAGTACTTC. This codes for CASSLYGQRYEQYF.

V is TRBV20-1 and J is TRBJ2-7; 8 nucleotides agree with TRBD2. The germline CDR1 and CDR2 sequences are DFQATT and SNEGSKA (reference sequence). The CDR3 is 13 amino acids. The trim removed 0 bases at V and 6 bases at J, leaving 4 bases unmatched. For the CDR3, the DNA is TGCAGTGCTAGAGACGGGAGGGCCTCCGAGCAGTACTTC. As protein: CSARDGRASEQYF.

This clonotype was detected only a few times. CDR3 nucleotide sequence: TGTGCCAGAAGCTTGACATTACGACAGGACAGGTTGACGTACAATGAGCAGTTCTTC. This sequence encodes CARSLTLRQDRLTYNEQFF. The chain uses TRBV5-3 and TRBJ2-1; 7 bases align to TRBD1. TRBV5-3 is an open reading frame whose function is uncertain. Losses at the gene ends were 1 base for V and 4 bases for J; bases not matched to a gene: 17. The CDR3 is made up of 19 amino acids.

The rearrangement joins TRBV6-1 to TRBJ2-1, with 8 bases that match TRBD1. The CDR3 spans 15 residues. V shed 6 bases and J 7 bases; nucleotides not matched to a gene: 11. The germline V gene has CDR1 MNHNS and CDR2 SASEGT. CDR3 bases: TGTGCCAGCAGGCAAACAGGGGGGACGGAGAATGAGCAGTTCTTC. This codes for CASRQTGGTENEQFF.

This chain joins TRBV6-6 and TRBJ2-3, with D uncertain. Germline V gene sequence: CDR1 MNHNY, CDR2 SVGAGI (reference sequence). Deletions cut 5 bases from V and 6 bases from J, with 9 bases between. CDR3 length: 12 residues. The CDR3 bases are TGTGCCAGCAGTCCGGGTAGGGATACGCAGTATTTT. It codes for CASSPGRDTQYF.

V usage is TRBV15 and J usage is TRBJ1-4; perhaps TRBD1 as D (6 bases). V was pared by 2 bases and J by 2 bases, with 9 bases between. CDR1 and CDR2 (germline): LNHNV, YYDKDF (reference sequence). The CDR3 has 15 residues. The CDR3 loop is CATSRQGITNEKLFF. CDR3 nucleotides: TGTGCCACCAGCAGACAGGGGATCACTAATGAAAAACTGTTTTTT.

This clonotype has more than one count but fewer than ten. The CDR3 loop reads CASSYGAPFSYEQYF. CDR3 sequence (DNA): TGTGCCAGCAGTTACGGGGCACCATTCTCCTACGAGCAGTACTTC. The chain links TRBV6-2 or TRBV6-3 to TRBJ2-7; the D gene is possibly TRBD1 (5 bases). This CDR3 has 15 amino acids. V lost 2 bases, J lost 0 bases, and 11 bases lay in between. Germline V gene data show CDR1 as MNHEY and CDR2 as SVGEGT.

The rearrangement links TRBV5-1 to TRBJ1-6; unclear D gene. Trimming stripped 0 bases from V and 4 bases from J, with 17 bases between. CDR3 length equals 18 residues. In germline, CDR1 is SGHRS, CDR2 YFSETQ. The CDR3 here is CASSLVPRLTAYNSPLHF. In DNA form, the CDR3 reads TGCGCCAGCAGCTTGGTACCCCGTCTGACGGCTTATAATTCACCCCTCCACTTT.